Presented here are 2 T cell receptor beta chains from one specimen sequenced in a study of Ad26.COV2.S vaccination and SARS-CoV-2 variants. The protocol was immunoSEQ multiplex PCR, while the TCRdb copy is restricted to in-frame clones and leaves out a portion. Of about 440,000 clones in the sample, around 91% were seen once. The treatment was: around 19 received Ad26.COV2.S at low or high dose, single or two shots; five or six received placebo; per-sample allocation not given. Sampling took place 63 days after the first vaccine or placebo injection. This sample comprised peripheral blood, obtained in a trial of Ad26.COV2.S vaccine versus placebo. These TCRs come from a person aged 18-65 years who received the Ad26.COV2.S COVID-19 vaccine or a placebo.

In DNA, the CDR3 is TGCGCCAGCAGCCAAGAAAGGGCAGGGAAGGAGCAGTTCTTC. Translated: CASSQERAGKEQFF. This chain connects TRBV4-3 to TRBJ2-1, with D perhaps matching TRBD1 (5 bases). The V end was cut by 0 bases, the J end by 10 bases, with 13 bases between. The CDR3 covers 14 residues. The germline gives CDR1 LGHNA, CDR2 YSLEER.

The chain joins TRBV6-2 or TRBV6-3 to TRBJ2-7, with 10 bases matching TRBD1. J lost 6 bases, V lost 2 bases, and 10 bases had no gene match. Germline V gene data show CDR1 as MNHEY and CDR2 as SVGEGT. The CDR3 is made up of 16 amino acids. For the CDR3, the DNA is TGTGCCAGCAGTTACACCCCGGGACAGGGGTCCCGCGAGCAGTACTTC. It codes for CASSYTPGQGSREQYF.